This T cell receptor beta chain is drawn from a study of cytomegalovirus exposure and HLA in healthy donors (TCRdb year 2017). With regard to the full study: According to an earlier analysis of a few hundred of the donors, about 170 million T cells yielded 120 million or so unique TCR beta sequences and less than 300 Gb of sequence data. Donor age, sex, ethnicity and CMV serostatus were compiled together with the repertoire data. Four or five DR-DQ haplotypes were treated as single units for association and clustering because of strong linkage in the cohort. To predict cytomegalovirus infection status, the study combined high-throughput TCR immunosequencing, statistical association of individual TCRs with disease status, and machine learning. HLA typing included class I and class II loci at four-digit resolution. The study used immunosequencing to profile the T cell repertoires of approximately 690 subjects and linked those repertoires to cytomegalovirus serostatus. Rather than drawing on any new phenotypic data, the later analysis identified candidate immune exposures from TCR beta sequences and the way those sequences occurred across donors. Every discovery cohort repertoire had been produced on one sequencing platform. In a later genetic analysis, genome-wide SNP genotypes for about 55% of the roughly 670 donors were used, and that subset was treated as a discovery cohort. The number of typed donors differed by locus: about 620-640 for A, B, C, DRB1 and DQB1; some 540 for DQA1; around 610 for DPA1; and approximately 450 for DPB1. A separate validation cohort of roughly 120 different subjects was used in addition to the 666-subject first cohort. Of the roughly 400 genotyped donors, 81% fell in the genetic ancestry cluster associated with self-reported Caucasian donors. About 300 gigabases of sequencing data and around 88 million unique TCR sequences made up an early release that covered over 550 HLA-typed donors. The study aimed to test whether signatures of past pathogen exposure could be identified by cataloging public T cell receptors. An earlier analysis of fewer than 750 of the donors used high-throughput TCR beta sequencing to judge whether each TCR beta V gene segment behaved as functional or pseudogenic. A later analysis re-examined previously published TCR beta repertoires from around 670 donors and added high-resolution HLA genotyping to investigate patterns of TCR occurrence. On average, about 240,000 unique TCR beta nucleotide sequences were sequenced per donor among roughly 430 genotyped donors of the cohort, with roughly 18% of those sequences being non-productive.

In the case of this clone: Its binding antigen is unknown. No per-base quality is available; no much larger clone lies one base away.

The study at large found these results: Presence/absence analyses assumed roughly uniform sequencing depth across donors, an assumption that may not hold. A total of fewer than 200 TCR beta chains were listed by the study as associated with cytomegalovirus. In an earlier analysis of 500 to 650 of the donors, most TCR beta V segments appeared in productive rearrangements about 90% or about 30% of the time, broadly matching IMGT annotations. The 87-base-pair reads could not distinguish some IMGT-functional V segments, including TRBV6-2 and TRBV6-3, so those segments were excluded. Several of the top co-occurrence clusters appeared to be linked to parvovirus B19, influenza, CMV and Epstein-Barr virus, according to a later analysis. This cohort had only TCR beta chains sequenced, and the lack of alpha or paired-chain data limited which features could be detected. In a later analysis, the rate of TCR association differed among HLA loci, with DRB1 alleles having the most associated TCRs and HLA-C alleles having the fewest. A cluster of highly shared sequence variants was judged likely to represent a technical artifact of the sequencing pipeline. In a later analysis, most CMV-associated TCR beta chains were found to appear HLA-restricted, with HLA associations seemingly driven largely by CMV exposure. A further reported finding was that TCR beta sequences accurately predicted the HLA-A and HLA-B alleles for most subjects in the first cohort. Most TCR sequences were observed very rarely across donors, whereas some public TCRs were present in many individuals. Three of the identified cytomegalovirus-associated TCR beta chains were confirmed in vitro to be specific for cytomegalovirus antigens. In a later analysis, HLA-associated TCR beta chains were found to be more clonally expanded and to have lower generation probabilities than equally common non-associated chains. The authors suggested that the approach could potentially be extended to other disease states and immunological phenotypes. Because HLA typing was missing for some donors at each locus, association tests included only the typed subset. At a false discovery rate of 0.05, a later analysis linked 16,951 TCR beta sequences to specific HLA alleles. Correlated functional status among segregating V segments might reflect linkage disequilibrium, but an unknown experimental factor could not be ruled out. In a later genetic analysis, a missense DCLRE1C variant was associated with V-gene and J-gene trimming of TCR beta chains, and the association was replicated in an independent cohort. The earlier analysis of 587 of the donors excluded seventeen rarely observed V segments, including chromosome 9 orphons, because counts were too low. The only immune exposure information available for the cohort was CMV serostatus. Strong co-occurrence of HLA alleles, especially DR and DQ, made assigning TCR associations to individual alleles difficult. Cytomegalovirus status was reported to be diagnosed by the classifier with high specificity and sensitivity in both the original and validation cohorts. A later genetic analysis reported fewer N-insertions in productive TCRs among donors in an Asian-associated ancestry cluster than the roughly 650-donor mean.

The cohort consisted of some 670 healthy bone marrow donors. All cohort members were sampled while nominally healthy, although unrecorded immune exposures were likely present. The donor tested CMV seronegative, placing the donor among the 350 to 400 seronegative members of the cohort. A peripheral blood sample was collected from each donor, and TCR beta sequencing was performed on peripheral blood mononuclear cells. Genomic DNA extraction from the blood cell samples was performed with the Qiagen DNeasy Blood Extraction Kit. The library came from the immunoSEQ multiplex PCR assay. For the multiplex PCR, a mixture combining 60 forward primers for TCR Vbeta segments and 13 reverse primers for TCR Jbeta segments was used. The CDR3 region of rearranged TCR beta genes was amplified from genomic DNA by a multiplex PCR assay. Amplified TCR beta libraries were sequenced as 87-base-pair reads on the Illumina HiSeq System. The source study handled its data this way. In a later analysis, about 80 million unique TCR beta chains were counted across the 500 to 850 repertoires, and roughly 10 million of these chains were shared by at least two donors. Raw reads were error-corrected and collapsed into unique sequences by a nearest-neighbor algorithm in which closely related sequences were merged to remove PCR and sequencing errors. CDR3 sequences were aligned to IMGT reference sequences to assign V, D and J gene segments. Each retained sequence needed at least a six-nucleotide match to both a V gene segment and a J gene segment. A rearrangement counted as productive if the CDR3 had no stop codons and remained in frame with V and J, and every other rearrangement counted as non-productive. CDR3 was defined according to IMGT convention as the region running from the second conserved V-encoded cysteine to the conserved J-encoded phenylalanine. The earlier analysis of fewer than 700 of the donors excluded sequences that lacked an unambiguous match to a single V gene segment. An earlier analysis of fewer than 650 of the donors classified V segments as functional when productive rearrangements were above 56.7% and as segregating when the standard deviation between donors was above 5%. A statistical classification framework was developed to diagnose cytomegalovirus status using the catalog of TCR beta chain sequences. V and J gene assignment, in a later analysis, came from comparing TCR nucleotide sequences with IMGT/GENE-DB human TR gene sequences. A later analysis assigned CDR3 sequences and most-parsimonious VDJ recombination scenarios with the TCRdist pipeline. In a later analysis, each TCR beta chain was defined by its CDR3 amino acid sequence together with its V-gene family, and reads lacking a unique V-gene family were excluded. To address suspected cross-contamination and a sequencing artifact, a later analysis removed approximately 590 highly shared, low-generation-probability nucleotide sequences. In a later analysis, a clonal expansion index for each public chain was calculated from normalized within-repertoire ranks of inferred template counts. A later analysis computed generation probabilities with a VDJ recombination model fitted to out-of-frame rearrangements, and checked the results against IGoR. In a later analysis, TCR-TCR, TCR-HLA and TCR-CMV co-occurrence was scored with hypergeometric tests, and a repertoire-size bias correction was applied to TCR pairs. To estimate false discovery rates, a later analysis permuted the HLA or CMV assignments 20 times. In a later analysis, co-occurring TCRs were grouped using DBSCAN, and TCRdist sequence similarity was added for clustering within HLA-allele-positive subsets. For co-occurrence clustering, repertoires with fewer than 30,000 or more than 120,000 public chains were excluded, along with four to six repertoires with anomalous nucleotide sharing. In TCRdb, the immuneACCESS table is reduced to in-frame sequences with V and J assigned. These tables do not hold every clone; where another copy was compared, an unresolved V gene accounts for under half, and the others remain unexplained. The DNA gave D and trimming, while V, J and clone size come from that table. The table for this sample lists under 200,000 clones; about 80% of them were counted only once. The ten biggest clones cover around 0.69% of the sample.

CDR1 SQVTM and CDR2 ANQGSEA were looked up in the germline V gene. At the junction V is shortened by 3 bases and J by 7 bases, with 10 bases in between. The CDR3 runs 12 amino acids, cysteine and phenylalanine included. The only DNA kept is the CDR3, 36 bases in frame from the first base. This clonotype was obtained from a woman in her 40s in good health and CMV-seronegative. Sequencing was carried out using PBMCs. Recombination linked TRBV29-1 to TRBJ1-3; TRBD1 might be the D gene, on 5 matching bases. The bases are TGCAGCGTTGACAGACAGACTAACACCATATATTTT. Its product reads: CSVDRQTNTIYF.